Listed below are T cell receptor beta chains from one sample, sequenced in a study of T cells in Graves' hyperthyroidism and ophthalmopathy. TCRdb used MiXCR to reprocess the multiplex PCR reads, holding one entry per CDR3 protein. In the table there are fewer than 350,000 distinct CDR3 sequences, 13% of which are singletons. Sequenced input: blood. The receptor source for this set is a woman younger than 45 with Graves' hyperthyroidism that later progressed to Graves' ophthalmopathy. Both conserved end residues are part of each CDR3. D genes are given only for firm matches. Size is stated for part of the rows, as once, few or many counts, or as a class when the clone is expanded.

size | J | D | V | DNA | CDR3
. | TRBJ2-1 | . | TRBV9 | TGTGCCAGCAGCGGTCAGGTTGGGAATGAGCAGTTCTTC | CASSGQVGNEQFF
. | TRBJ2-5 | . | TRBV6-5 | TGTGCCAGCAGTTTGACAGAATACGAGACCCAGTACTTC | CASSLTEYETQYF
few | TRBJ1-1 | . | TRBV12-3/TRBV12-4 | TGTGCCAGCAGCCGGGGGGGTCAGGTTGAAGCTTTCTTT | CASSRGGQVEAFF
many | TRBJ2-7 | . | TRBV6-2/TRBV6-3 | TGTGCCAGCAGTTACTCCGGGTCGATGTCGTACGAGCAGTACTTC | CASSYSGSMSYEQYF
few | TRBJ1-2 | . | TRBV20-1 | TGCAGTGCTAGCGGAACCCCTAACTATGGCTACACCTTC | CSASGTPNYGYTF
many | TRBJ1-1 | TRBD1 | TRBV27 | TGTGCCAGCAGGCTAGCAGGGGGGGAAACTGAAGCTTTCTTT | CASRLAGGETEAFF
many | TRBJ2-5 | . | TRBV6-1 | TGTGCCAGCAGTGACCATTACCGGGCTCAGTACTTC | CASSDHYRAQYF
. | TRBJ1-5 | . | TRBV6-5 | TGTGCCGGCAGTTCCCAAGGACAGAGCAATCAGCCCCAGCATTTT | CAGSSQGQSNQPQHF
many | TRBJ2-7 | TRBD2 | TRBV27 | TGTGCCAGCCGACTAGCGGGACTCTCCTACGAGCAGTACTTC | CASRLAGLSYEQYF
many | TRBJ2-1 | . | TRBV6-1 | TGTGCCAGCAGCCCGAGGGCTAGCGTTGGCAATGAGCAGTTCTTC | CASSPRASVGNEQFF
many | TRBJ2-7 | . | TRBV27 | TGTGCCAGCAGGCACCGGGGACAAGTCTACGAGCAGTACTTC | CASRHRGQVYEQYF
many | TRBJ2-1 | . | TRBV11-1 | TGTGCCAGCAGCCAAAGGGCCGCTTCCTACAATGAGCAGTTCTTC | CASSQRAASYNEQFF
few | TRBJ1-5 | . | TRBV6-1 | TGTGCCAGCAGTCTTTCCAGGGAGAGCAATCAGCCCCAGCATTTT | CASSLSRESNQPQHF
many | TRBJ2-7 | TRBD2 | TRBV28 | TGTGCCAGCACCCCCAGCGGGATTTACGAGCAGTACTTC | CASTPSGIYEQYF
. | TRBJ2-7 | . | TRBV19 | TGTGCCAGTAGTATCTGGGGTCCCAGCTCCTACGAGCAGTACTTC | CASSIWGPSSYEQYF
many | TRBJ2-5 | . | TRBV7-9 | TGTGCCAGCAGCTTAGCAGGGGGGACCCAGTACTTC | CASSLAGGTQYF
few | TRBJ1-5 | . | TRBV20-1 | TGCAGTGCTTCGAAAATTCCCCAGCCCCAGCATTTT | CSASKIPQPQHF
many | TRBJ2-4 | . | TRBV7-2 | TGTGCCAGCAGCTTAACCCCGGTGGGAGCCAAAAACATTCAGTACTTC | CASSLTPVGAKNIQYF
many | TRBJ2-7 | . | TRBV12-3/TRBV12-4 | TGTGCCAGCAGTTTAACCCCCCCGCCCGTGAGCTCCTACGAGCAGTACTTC | CASSLTPPPVSSYEQYF
many | TRBJ1-1 | . | TRBV27 | TGTGCCAGCAGTCTACGGGGGAGTAACACTGAAGCTTTCTTT | CASSLRGSNTEAFF
. | TRBJ2-5 | . | TRBV4-2 | TGTGCCAGCAGCCAGTACCCGGGGGCGGGAGAGACCCAGTACTTC | CASSQYPGAGETQYF
many | TRBJ1-1 | . | TRBV28 | TGTGCCAGCAGCCTGGCCTTTGAAGCTTTCTTT | CASSLAFEAFF
few | TRBJ2-6 | . | TRBV6-1 | TGTGCCAGCAGGGGGGAGGACGGGGCCAACGTCCTGACTTTC | CASRGEDGANVLTF
many | TRBJ2-2 | TRBD2 | TRBV7-2 | TGTGCCAGCAGCTTAATAGCGGGAGTTGGCGGGGAGCTGTTTTTT | CASSLIAGVGGELFF
. | TRBJ2-2 | . | TRBV10-3 | TGTGCCATCAGTGAACGGTCCCACGGGGAGCTGTTTTTT | CAISERSHGELFF
many | TRBJ2-5 | . | TRBV24-1 | TGTGCCACCAGTGATGAGGGGACATACCAAGAGACCCAGTACTTC | CATSDEGTYQETQYF
many | TRBJ2-3 | TRBD2 | TRBV2 | TGTGCCAGCAGTGATTCCGGGACTAGCGGGAAGGATACGCAGTATTTT | CASSDSGTSGKDTQYF
few | TRBJ2-2 | . | TRBV20-1 | TGCAGTGCTAGGGGGAGAAACACCGGGGAGCTGTTTTTT | CSARGRNTGELFF
many | TRBJ1-2 | . | TRBV28 | TGTGCCAGCAGTTTTCCAGGCGTCTATGGCTACACCTTC | CASSFPGVYGYTF
. | TRBJ1-1 | . | TRBV5-6 | TGTGCCAGCAGCTTGTGGGACATCGGACGGGGGACTGAAGCTTTCTTT | CASSLWDIGRGTEAFF
. | TRBJ1-5 | . | TRBV15 | TGTGCCACCAGCAGAGACAGGGGTACTCAGCCCCAGCATTTT | CATSRDRGTQPQHF
few | TRBJ2-5 | . | TRBV5-4 | TGTGCCAGCAGCTTGGGGGGGTTGAAGGGGGGAGAGACCCAGTACTTC | CASSLGGLKGGETQYF
few | TRBJ2-5 | . | TRBV9 | TGTGCCAGCAGCGTAGGGGGCCCCGAAGAGACCCAGTACTTC | CASSVGGPEETQYF
many | TRBJ1-2 | . | TRBV28 | TGTGCCACCGCCCGAGGGACACATGACTATGGCTACACCTTC | CATARGTHDYGYTF
. | TRBJ1-4 | . | TRBV19 | TGTGCCAGTAGTACCCTCCGAGAAAAACTGTTTTTT | CASSTLREKLFF
many | TRBJ2-7 | . | TRBV27 | TGTGCCAGCAGCCCCCTCGACGGAACCTACGAGCAGTACTTC | CASSPLDGTYEQYF
. | TRBJ1-5 | . | TRBV6-1 | TGTGCCAGCAGCCCCGGGATTGTTCACCAGCCCCAGCATTTT | CASSPGIVHQPQHF
. | TRBJ2-1 | TRBD2 | TRBV19 | TGTGCCAGTAGTATTTTGAGCGGGAGCGCGGGTGAGCAGTTCTTC | CASSILSGSAGEQFF
many | TRBJ2-7 | TRBD1 | TRBV20-1 | TGCAGTGCTAGAGAACAGGGGGCTCTCTACGAGCAGTACTTC | CSAREQGALYEQYF